The clone carrying this T cell receptor beta chain appeared once. Its specificity is not known. Germline CDR1 and CDR2: SGHNT and YENEEA. With 5 bases removed from V and 1 base from J, the gap between germline ends came to 18 bases. The CDR3 is 17 residues long. TCRdb reprocessed the RT-PCR reads via MiXCR and lists one record per CDR3 protein. This repertoire shows hundreds of thousands of distinct CDR3 sequences, approximately 15% found once; its top ten account for 6% to 9.5%. This sample was taken from a study of response to subunit inactivated influenza vaccine. Overall study findings and caveats: T cells newly recruited by each seasonal influenza vaccination are few, the authors suggested.

The clonotype was recovered from a man aged 50-59 years who received an inactivated influenza vaccine. This specimen was PBMCs from blood, taken less than 15 days before vaccination. The rearrangement links TRBV11-3 to TRBJ2-1; D possibly corresponds to TRBD2 (5 bases). The CDR3 nucleotides are TGTGCCAGCAGCCGTTCTGATTGGAGCGGTTCCTACAATGAGCAGTTCTTC. Protein: CASSRSDWSGSYNEQFF.